Given below is one TCR beta chain in context. The sample is drawn from a study of blood T cell repertoires in COVID-19. Across the study: Samples representing acute and convalescent COVID-19 were sourced from the United States, Italy and Spain.

In the original analysis: The assay estimated nucleated cells by amplifying reference gene primers. Data came from immunoSEQ multiplex PCR; TCRdb stores just in-frame clones and leaves some out. That table is the source of V, J and clone size, and D and trimming were worked out from the DNA. The profile shows 85,000 to 100,000 clones, about four fifths of them singletons. Sequenced sample: peripheral blood. This receptor was identified in a human donor in a cohort sampled during active COVID-19.

The CDR3 loop reads CASTLQGLAGDTGELFF. The CDR3, as DNA: TGTGCCAGCACCCTACAGGGACTAGCGGGAGACACCGGGGAGCTGTTTTTT. The chain links TRBV28 to TRBJ2-2; TRBD2 agrees at 14 bases. Trimming took 7 bases from V and 3 from J; bases not matched to a gene: 7. The CDR3 has 17 amino acids. Germline V gives CDR1 MDHEN, CDR2 SYDVKM.